This record concerns one TCR beta chain sequence. Its antigen is unidentified. The data originate from a study of OX40 agonist ivuxolimab in advanced cancers. Study at large: Under the entry rules, prior anti-PD-1, anti-PD-L1 or anti-CTLA-4 therapy was allowed, and around 40% had some. Study conclusions and caveats: Clones of CD4+ and CD8+ blood T cells grew by week 6 at doses of 0.1 to 3.0 mg/kg.

The method was immunoSEQ multiplex PCR; TCRdb's version includes in-frame clones alone and lacks a portion of them. The sample holds 130,000 or so clones, under 95% seen once. Trimming cost V 8 bases and J 3 bases, with 17 bases left between them. Germline assignment: CDR1 SGDLS and CDR2 YYNGEE. This CDR3 has 14 amino acids. Sequenced material: CD4+ or CD8+ T cells sorted from blood, taken in a trial of the OX40 agonist ivuxolimab. The V call is TRBV9, the J call TRBJ1-2, with TRBD1 as a possible D gene (5 bases). The receptor was isolated from an adult with an advanced solid tumor such as melanoma, head and neck, liver or kidney cancer. CDR3 DNA: TGTGCCAGTGGGACGGGGGGAGGTCACTATGGCTACACCTTC. Amino acid sequence: CASGTGGGHYGYTF.